The T cell receptor (beta chain) described here comes from a study of identical twins. TCRdb re-called the 5' RACE reads through MiXCR, storing one row per CDR3 protein. The table lists 1.5 million to 2 million distinct CDR3 sequences, around a third of them singletons, with about 0.25% in the top ten. General study results and limits: It was cross-sectional statistical analysis, not following the same donors, that the conclusions relied on.

In its sample, this clonotype was seen a few times. Its antigen is as yet unknown. The junction had 10 bases not matched to a gene; V was cut back by 0 bases and J by 5 bases. CDR3 length: 17 residues. The germline V gene encodes CDR1 LGHDT and CDR2 YNNKEL (reference sequence). The specimen was cord blood. The receptor was derived from a newborn girl in good health. V gene TRBV3-1 combines with J gene TRBJ2-3; 8 positions agree with TRBD1. In DNA, the CDR3 is TGTGCCAGCAGCCAAGATTTTTGGCAGGGGGCGGGAGATACGCAGTATTTT. This gives the protein CASSQDFWQGAGDTQYF.